The entry below describes one TCR beta chain. Its antigen is not identified. This entry is derived from a study of T-cell reconstitution after alpha-beta-depleted transplantation in children. The study, taken as a whole, reports: It was surviving recipient T cells and thymic progenitors that gave some patients high TCRbeta diversity at day 60. Several hundred graft clones that had expanded were reportedly the source of alpha-beta T cells about two months after transplant. Newly made T cells mostly supplied T-cell counts and diversity one year after transplant.

TCRbeta library preparation incorporated unique molecular identifiers. TCRdb recomputed calls from the PCR reads with MiXCR, one row per CDR3 protein. The table records 700,000 to 950,000 distinct CDR3 sequences, less than 20% of them present only once. V shed 2 bases and J 4 bases; nucleotides not matched to a gene: 3. CDR3 length: 13 residues. Germline V gene lookup returns CDR1 SQVTM and CDR2 ANQGSEA. This chain connects TRBV29-1 to TRBJ2-7; TRBD1 matches at 9 bases. The sequence was obtained from a male patient younger than 18 who had a stem cell transplant for acute lymphoblastic leukemia, so the T cells may come from the graft donor. The material was PBMCs, mostly from graft donor cells, obtained 360 days after TCRalphabeta/CD19-depleted stem cell transplant. As DNA, the CDR3 is TGCAGCGTTGAAAGGGACAGGGCATACGAGCAGTACTTC. Encoded protein: CSVERDRAYEQYF.